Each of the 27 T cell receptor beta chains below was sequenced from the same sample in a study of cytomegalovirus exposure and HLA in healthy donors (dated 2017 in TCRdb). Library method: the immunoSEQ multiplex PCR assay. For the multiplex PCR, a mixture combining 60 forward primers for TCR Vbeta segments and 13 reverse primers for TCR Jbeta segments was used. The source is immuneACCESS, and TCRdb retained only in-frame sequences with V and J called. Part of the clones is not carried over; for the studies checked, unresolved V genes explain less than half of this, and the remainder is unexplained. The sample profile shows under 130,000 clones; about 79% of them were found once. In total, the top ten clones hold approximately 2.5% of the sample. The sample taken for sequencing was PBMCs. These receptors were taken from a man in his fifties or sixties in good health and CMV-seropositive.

CDR3 DNA sequence: TGTGCCAGCAGGGGAGGCTCCTACGAGCAGTACTTC. It encodes CASRGGSYEQYF. The V call is TRBV6-6, the J call TRBJ2-7; D might be TRBD2 (6 bases). The V and J ends lost 6 bases and 0 bases respectively, with 6 bases between them. CDR1 MNHNY and CDR2 SVGAGI come from the germline V gene (reference sequence). The CDR3 sequence is 12 residues long.

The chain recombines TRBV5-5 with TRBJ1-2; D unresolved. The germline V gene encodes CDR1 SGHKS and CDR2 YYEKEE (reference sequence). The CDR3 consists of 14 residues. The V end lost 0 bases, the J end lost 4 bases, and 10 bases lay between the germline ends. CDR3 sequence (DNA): TGTGCCAGCAGCTTGGAGTCAGGCCCCTATGGCTACACCTTC. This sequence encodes CASSLESGPYGYTF.

CDR3 amino acids: CASSGGHRETQYF. The CDR3 DNA reads TGTGCCAGCAGCGGTGGTCATCGGGAGACCCAGTACTTC. V and J are TRBV5-8 and TRBJ2-5; the D is unclear. Trimming took off 4 bases at V and 5 bases at J, with 12 bases between the two ends. Germline V lookup: CDR1 SGHTS, CDR2 YDEGEE. The CDR3 loop spans 13 amino acids.

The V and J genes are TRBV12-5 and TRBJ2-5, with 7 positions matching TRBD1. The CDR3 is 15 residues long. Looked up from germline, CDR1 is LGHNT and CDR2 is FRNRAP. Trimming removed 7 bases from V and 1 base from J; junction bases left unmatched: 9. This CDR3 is CASALLRGRQETQYF. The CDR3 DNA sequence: TGTGCTAGTGCCCTTTTAAGGGGGCGCCAAGAGACCCAGTACTTC.

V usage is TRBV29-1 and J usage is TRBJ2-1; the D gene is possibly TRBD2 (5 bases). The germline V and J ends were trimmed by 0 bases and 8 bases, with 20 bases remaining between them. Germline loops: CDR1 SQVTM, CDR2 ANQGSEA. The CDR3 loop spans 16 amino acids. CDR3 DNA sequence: TGCAGCGTTGAAGATCCAGGCGGTCGAGGGTCCGATGAGCAGTTCTTC. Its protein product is CSVEDPGGRGSDEQFF.

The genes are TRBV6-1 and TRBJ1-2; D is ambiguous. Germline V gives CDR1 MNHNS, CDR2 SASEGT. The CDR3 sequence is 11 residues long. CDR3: CKTLSNYGYTF. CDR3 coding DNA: TGTAAGACACTTTCTAACTATGGCTACACCTTC.

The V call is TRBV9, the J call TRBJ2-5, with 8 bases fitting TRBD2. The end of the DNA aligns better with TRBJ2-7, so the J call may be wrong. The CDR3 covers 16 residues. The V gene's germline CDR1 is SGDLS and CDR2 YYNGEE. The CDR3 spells CASSPWGLAGSDEQYF. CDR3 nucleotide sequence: TGTGCCAGCAGCCCCTGGGGGCTAGCGGGCTCGGACGAGCAGTACTTC.

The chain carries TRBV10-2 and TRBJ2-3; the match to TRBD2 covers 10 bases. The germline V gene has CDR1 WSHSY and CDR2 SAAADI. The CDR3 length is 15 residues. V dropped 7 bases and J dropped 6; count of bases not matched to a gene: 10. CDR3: CASTEPGLASDTQYF. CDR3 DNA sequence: TGCGCCAGCACAGAGCCGGGACTAGCGTCGGATACGCAGTATTTT.

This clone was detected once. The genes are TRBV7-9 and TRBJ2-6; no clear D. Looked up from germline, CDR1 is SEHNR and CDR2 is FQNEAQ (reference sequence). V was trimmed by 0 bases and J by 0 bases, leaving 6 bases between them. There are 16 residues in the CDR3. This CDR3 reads CASSLATTSGANVLTF. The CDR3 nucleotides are TGTGCCAGCAGCTTAGCTACAACCTCTGGGGCCAACGTCCTGACTTTC.

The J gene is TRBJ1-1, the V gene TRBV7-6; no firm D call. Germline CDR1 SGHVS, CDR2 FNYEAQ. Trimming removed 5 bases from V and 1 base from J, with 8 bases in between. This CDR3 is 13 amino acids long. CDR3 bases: TGTGCCAGCAGCCGAGGTGAGAACACTGAAGCTTTCTTT. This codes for CASSRGENTEAFF.

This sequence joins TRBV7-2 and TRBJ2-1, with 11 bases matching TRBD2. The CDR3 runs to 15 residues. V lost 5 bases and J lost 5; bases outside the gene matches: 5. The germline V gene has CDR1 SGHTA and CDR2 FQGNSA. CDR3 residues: CASSPGTSGNNEQFF. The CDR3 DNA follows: TGTGCCAGCAGCCCCGGGACTAGCGGAAACAATGAGCAGTTCTTC.

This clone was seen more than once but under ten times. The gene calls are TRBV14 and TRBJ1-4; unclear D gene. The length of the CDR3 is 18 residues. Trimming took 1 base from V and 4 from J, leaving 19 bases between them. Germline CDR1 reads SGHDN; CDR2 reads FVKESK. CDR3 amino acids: CASSQGLVAVKNNEKLFF. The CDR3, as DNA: TGTGCCAGCAGCCAAGGTCTTGTGGCAGTCAAGAATAATGAAAAACTGTTTTTT.

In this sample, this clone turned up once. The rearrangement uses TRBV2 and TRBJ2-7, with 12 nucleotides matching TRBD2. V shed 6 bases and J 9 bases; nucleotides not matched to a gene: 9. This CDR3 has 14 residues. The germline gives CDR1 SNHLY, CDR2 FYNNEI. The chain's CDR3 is CASRNLAGGPGQYF. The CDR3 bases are TGTGCCAGCAGGAACCTAGCGGGAGGGCCCGGGCAGTACTTC.

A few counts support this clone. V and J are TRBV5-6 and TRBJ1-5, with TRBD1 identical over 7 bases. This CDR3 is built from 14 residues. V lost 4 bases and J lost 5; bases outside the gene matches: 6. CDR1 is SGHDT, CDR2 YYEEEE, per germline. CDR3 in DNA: TGTGCCAGCAGCCGTAACAGGGGTGATCAGCCCCAGCATTTT. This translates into CASSRNRGDQPQHF. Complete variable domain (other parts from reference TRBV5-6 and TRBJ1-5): DAGVTQSPTHLIKTRGQQVTLRCSPKSGHDTVSWYQQALGQGPQFIFQYYEEEERQRGNFPDRFSGHQFPNYSSELNVNALLLGDSALYLCASSRNRGDQPQHFGDGTRLSIL.

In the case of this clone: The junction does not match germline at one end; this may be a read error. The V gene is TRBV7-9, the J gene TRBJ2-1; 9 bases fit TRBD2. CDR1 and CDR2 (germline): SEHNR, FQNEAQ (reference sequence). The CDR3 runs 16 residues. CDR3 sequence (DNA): TGTTCCAGCAGCCCTACCGCTAGCGGGAACTACAATGAGCAGTTCTTC. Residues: CSSSPTASGNYNEQFF.

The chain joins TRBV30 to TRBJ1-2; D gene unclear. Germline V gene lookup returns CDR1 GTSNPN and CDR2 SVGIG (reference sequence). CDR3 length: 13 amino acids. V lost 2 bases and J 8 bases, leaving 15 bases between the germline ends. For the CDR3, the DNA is TGTGCCTGGAGTCCTACGCCTGCCGTCGGCTACACCTTC. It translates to CAWSPTPAVGYTF.

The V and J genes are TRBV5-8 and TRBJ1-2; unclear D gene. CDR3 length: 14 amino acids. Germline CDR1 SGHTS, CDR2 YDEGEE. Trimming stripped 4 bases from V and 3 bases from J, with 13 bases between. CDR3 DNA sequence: TGTGCCAGCAGCCCCATGTGGAGGGACTATGGCTACACCTTC. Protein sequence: CASSPMWRDYGYTF.

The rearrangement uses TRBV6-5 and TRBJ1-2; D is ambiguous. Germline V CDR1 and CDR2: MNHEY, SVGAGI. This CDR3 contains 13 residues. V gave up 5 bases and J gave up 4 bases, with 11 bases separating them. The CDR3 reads CASSRDMAYGYTF. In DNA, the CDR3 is TGTGCCAGCAGTCGCGACATGGCCTATGGCTACACCTTC.

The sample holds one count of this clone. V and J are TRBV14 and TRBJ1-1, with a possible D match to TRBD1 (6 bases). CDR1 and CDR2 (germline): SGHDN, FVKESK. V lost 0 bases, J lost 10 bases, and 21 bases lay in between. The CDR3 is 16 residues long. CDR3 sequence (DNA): TGTGCCAGCAGCCAAGATGTCCGACGGGGGGCGGCGGGAGCTTTCTTT. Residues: CASSQDVRRGAAGAFF.

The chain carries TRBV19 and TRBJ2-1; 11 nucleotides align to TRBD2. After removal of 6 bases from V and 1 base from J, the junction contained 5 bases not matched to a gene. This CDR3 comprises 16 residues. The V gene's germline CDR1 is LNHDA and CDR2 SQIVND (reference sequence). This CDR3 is CASRASSGGSYNEQFF. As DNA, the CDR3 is TGTGCCAGTAGAGCATCTAGCGGGGGGTCCTACAATGAGCAGTTCTTC.

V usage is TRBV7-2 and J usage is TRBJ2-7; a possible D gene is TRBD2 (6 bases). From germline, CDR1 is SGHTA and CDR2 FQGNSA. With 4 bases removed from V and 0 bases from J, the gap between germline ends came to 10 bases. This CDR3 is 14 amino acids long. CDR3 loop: CASSYSGYSYEQYF. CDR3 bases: TGTGCCAGCAGCTACAGCGGGTACTCCTACGAGCAGTACTTC.

CDR3 loop: CATSRDIGRDTGELFF. CDR3 nucleotide sequence: TGTGCCACCAGCAGAGATATCGGGAGAGACACCGGGGAGCTGTTTTTT. The rearrangement uses TRBV15 and TRBJ2-2; a possible D gene is TRBD2 (6 bases). V dropped 0 bases and J dropped 3 bases, with 11 bases sitting between them. This CDR3 spans 16 amino acids. Germline loops: CDR1 LNHNV, CDR2 YYDKDF (reference sequence).

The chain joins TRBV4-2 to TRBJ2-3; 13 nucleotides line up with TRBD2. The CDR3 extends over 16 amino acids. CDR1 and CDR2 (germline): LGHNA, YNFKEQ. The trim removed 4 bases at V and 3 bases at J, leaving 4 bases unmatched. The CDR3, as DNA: TGTGCCAGCAGCCTCGGGACTAGCGGGGTAACAGATACGCAGTATTTT. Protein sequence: CASSLGTSGVTDTQYF.

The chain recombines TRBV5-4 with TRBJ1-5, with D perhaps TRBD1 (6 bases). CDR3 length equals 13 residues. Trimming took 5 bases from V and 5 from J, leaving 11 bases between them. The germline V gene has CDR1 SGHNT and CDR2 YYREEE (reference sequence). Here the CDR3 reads CASSQGRDQPQHF. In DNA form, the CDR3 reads TGTGCCAGCAGTCAGGGGAGAGATCAGCCCCAGCATTTT.

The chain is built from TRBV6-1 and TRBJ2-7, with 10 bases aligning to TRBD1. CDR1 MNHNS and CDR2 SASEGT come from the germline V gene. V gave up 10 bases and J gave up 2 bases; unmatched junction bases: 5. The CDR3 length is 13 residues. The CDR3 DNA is TGTGCCACCGACAGGGGGCGCGCCTACGAGCAGTACTTC. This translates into CATDRGRAYEQYF.

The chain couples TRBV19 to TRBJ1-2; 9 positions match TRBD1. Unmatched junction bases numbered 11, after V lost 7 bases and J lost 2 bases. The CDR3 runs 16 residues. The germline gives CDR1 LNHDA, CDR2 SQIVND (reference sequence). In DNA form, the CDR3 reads TGTGCCAGTATCCGACAGGGGGGCCGCCCCAACTATGGCTACACCTTC. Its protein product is CASIRQGGRPNYGYTF.

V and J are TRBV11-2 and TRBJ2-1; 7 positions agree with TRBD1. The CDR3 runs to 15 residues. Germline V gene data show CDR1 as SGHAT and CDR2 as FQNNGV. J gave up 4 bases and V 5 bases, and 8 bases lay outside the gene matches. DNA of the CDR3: TGTGCCAGCAGCCAGACTGGGACAGTTTACAATGAGCAGTTCTTC. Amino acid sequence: CASSQTGTVYNEQFF.